This paragraph covers one TCR beta chain sequence. Described time point: after neoadjuvant nivolumab, at surgical resection. The data derive from a study of neoadjuvant anti-PD-1 for oral cavity cancer. There are 11 residues in the CDR3. V was cut by 2 bases and J by 0 bases, with 2 bases left in between. Germline CDR1 reads GTSNPN; CDR2 reads SVGIG (reference sequence). Blood libraries mostly used approximately 450 ng genomic DNA, six replicates each. Generated by immunoSEQ multiplex PCR, the TCRdb table keeps only in-frame clones and is missing some. Of under 10,000 clones in the sample, more than 70% are singletons; the top ten hold more than 3.5%.

This chain connects TRBV30 to TRBJ2-7; D is unclear. Sequencing used PBMCs, obtained after nivolumab (anti-PD-1) treatment. The clonotype comes from a person between 40 and 85 years old with oral cavity squamous cell carcinoma. As DNA, the CDR3 is TGTGCCTGGAGTAACTCCTACGAGCAGTACTTC. This sequence encodes CAWSNSYEQYF.